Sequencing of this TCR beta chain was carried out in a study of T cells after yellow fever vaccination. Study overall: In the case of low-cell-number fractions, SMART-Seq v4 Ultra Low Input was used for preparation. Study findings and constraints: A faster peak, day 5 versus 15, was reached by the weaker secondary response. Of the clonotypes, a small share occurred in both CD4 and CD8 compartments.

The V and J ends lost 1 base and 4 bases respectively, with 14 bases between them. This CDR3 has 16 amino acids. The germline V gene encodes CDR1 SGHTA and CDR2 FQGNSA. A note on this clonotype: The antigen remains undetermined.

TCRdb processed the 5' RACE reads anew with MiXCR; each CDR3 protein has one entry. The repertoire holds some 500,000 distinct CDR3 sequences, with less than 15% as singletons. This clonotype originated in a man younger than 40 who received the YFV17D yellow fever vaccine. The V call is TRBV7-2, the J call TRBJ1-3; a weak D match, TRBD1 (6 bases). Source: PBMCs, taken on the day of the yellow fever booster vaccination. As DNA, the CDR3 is TGTGCCAGCAGCTTAGGACCGGCAGGGGAGGGAAACACCATATATTTT. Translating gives CASSLGPAGEGNTIYF.